The table lists the clone carrying this TCR beta chain with a few counts. This record comes from a study of blood T cell repertoires in COVID-19. The V segment lost 3 bases and the J segment 0 bases; nucleotides outside the gene matches: 11. This CDR3 region has 17 residues. Germline CDR1 SGHNT, CDR2 YYREEE (reference sequence). Only in-frame clones appear in the TCRdb table, and some are missing; sequencing was by immunoSEQ multiplex PCR. This sample carries around 100,000 clones, roughly nine tenths of them seen once, and the ten largest clones take around 15%. The chain employs TRBV5-4 and TRBJ1-1; 7 bases line up with TRBD1. The sequenced sample was peripheral blood. This TCR derives from a man aged 50 to 59 with acute or convalescent COVID-19. CDR3: CASSSLFSGQLNTEAFF. In DNA form, the CDR3 reads TGTGCCAGCAGCTCACTCTTCTCGGGACAGCTGAACACTGAAGCTTTCTTT. Combining the CDR3 with reference TRBV5-4 and TRBJ1-1 gives the whole variable domain ETGVTQSPTHLIKTRGQQVTLRCSSQSGHNTVSWYQQALGQGPQFIFQYYREEENGRGNFPPRFSGLQFPNYSSELNVNALELDDSALYLCASSSLFSGQLNTEAFFGQGTRLTVV.